A single T cell receptor beta chain is shown here with its context. Germline V gene data show CDR1 as SGHAT and CDR2 as FQNNGV. Between the trimmed V and J ends, which lost 0 bases and 8 bases, there was a span of 13 bases. The CDR3 is 15 residues long. The source of the sample is a study of cytomegalovirus exposure and HLA in healthy donors. The PCR ran on 60 Vbeta and 13 Jbeta primers. Repertoires were generated with immunoSEQ multiplex PCR, while TCRdb's copy carries only in-frame clones and drops some. This sample's clone table lists tens of thousands of clones. The sample consisted of PBMCs. This TCR came from a man aged 18 to 35 in good health and CMV-seropositive. The V call is TRBV11-2, the J call TRBJ1-4, with a weak D call TRBD1 (5 bases). CDR3 sequence reads: CASSLEWGKEEKLFF. Written as DNA, the CDR3 is TGTGCCAGCAGCTTAGAATGGGGCAAGGAAGAAAAACTGTTTTTT.